This section outlines one TCR beta chain sequence together with its context. This sample is drawn from a study of PD-L1 blockade in urothelial cancer. Study information: Blood-derived samples held a median roughly 140,000 T cells.

This CDR3 region has 18 residues. Trimming removed 4 bases from V and 4 bases from J, with 20 bases in between. CDR1 and CDR2 from the germline V gene are MNHEY and SMNVEV (reference sequence). The assay was immunoSEQ multiplex PCR, and TCRdb's table has in-frame clones only and misses some. The sample carries 70,000 to 75,000 clones, around 84% recorded once. The rearrangement uses TRBV27 and TRBJ2-6, with a weak D call TRBD1 (5 bases). This clonotype originated in a man between 65 and 79 years old with urothelial cancer. The sequenced sample was PBMCs, obtained around atezolizumab (anti-PD-L1) treatment. The CDR3 loop is CASSSRLNQGSGANVLTF. The CDR3, as DNA: TGTGCCAGCAGTTCGCGGTTAAATCAGGGATCAGGGGCCAACGTCCTGACTTTC.